The 6 T cell receptor beta chains listed next were all sequenced from one sample in a study of long-term antiretroviral therapy in people with HIV. A v3.0 immunoSEQ assay was performed at survey level. Clones were read by immunoSEQ multiplex PCR, and TCRdb kept only the in-frame ones, dropping some. The sample has 20,000 to 25,000 clones, roughly four fifths seen once; the top ten hold less than 25%. The starting material was unsorted PBMCs, obtained 0.4 years after starting antiretroviral therapy. Every receptor here comes from a man aged 45-65 years with HIV.

There are a few counts of this clone. The V call is TRBV5-5, the J call TRBJ1-6; no clear D gene. The germline gives CDR1 SGHKS, CDR2 YYEKEE (reference sequence). The CDR3 extends over 15 amino acids. Trimming cost V 2 bases and J 8 bases, with 14 bases left between them. CDR3 loop: CASSLEPSIDSPLHF. In DNA, the CDR3 is TGTGCCAGCAGCTTAGAGCCGTCTATTGATTCACCCCTCCACTTT.

This clone was recorded only once. V is TRBV7-9 and J is TRBJ2-5; a weak D match, TRBD1 (5 bases). The germline V gene has CDR1 SEHNR and CDR2 FQNEAQ (reference sequence). The V end lost 0 bases, the J end lost 3 bases, and 11 bases lay between the germline ends. The CDR3 loop spans 15 amino acids. CDR3 region: CASSLARTQKETQYF. CDR3 in DNA: TGTGCCAGCAGCTTAGCCCGGACACAGAAAGAGACCCAGTACTTC.

The chain has TRBV2 and TRBJ2-1, with 8 bases matching TRBD2. Germline CDR1 is SNHLY and CDR2 is FYNNEI. This CDR3 contains 14 residues. Unmatched junction bases numbered 3, after V lost 3 bases and J lost 5 bases. The DNA for the CDR3 is TGTGCCAGCAGTGAGAACGGGGGGGACAATGAGCAGTTCTTC. Translation gives CASSENGGDNEQFF.

The chain has TRBV27 and TRBJ1-1; tentative D call: TRBD1 (6 bases). CDR1 is MNHEY, CDR2 SMNVEV, per germline (reference sequence). CDR3 length: 14 amino acids. Trimming removed 5 bases at V and 1 base at J, with 11 bases between. CDR3 DNA sequence: TGTGCCAGCAGTCTTCAGGGGCAGAACACTGAAGCTTTCTTT. Residues: CASSLQGQNTEAFF.

CDR3 sequence reads: CASSLGRDTQYF. The CDR3 DNA reads TGTGCCAGCAGTTTAGGGCGAGATACGCAGTATTTT. The chain is built from TRBV28 and TRBJ2-3; D not certain. Germline loops: CDR1 MDHEN, CDR2 SYDVKM. V dropped 2 bases and J dropped 5 bases, with 5 bases sitting between them. The CDR3 is 12 residues long. The full variable domain, its missing parts supplied by reference TRBV28 and TRBJ2-3, is DVKVTQSSRYLVKRTGEKVFLECVQDMDHENMFWYRQDPGLGLRLIYFSYDVKMKEKGDIPEGYSVSREKKERFSLILESASTNQTSMYLCASSLGRDTQYFGPGTRLTVL.

The chain carries TRBV6-5 and TRBJ2-7; D unresolved. CDR3 length: 13 residues. V was trimmed by 0 bases and J by 9 bases, leaving 12 bases between them. Germline values: CDR1 MNHEY, CDR2 SVGAGI. The CDR3 reads CASSYSSGVGQYF. DNA for the CDR3: TGTGCCAGCAGTTACTCATCGGGTGTAGGGCAGTACTTC.